The clone carrying this TCR beta chain was counted between two and nine times. Its antigen is currently unknown. The entry originates in a study of T cells in localized non-small cell lung cancer. Study results and limitations: Adjacent uninvolved lung had the highest clonality, suggesting focused antigen responses. Within adjacent lung there appeared a median around 55 of the top 100 tumor clones.

Only in-frame clones appear in the TCRdb table, and some are missing; sequencing was by immunoSEQ multiplex PCR. The data show 25,000 to 40,000 clones, around four fifths seen once. CDR3 length equals 15 residues. Unmatched junction bases numbered 13, after V lost 5 bases and J lost 5 bases. Germline CDR1 is GTSNPN and CDR2 is SVGIG (reference sequence). This chain connects TRBV30 to TRBJ1-1, with 8 bases matching TRBD1. The receptor's source is a male donor older than 55 with stage III squamous cell lung carcinoma. Sequences were derived from peripheral blood, sampled before any cancer treatment. DNA for the CDR3: TGTGCCTGGGAAACAGGGGGAAGCGGGAGAACTGAAGCTTTCTTT. This codes for CAWETGGSGRTEAFF.